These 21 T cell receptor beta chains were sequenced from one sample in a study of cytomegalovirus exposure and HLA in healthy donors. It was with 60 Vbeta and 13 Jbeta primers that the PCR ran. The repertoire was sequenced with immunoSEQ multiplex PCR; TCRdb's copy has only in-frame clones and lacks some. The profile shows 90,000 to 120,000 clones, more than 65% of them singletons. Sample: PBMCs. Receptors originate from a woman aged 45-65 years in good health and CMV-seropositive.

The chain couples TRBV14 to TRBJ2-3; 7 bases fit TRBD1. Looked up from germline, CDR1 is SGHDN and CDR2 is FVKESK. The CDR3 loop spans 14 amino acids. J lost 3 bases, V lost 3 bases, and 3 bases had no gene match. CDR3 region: CASSQGQKTDTQYF. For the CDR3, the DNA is TGTGCCAGCAGCCAGGGACAGAAGACAGATACGCAGTATTTT.

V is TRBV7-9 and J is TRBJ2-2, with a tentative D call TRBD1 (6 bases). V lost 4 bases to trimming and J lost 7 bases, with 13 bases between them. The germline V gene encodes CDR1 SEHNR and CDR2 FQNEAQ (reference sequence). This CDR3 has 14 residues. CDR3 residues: CASSSTGYDGELFF. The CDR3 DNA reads TGTGCCAGCAGCTCGACAGGATATGACGGGGAGCTGTTTTTT. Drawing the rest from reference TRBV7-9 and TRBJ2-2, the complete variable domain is DTGVSQNPRHKITKRGQNVTFRCDPISEHNRLYWYRQTLGQGPEFLTYFQNEAQLEKSRLLSDRFSAERPKGSFSTLEIQRTEQGDSAMYLCASSSTGYDGELFFGEGSRLTVL.

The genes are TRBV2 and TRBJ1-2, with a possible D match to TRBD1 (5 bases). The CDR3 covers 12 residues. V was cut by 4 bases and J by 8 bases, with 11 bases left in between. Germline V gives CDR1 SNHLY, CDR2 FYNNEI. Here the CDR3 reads CASSVPPGGYTF. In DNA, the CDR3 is TGTGCCAGCAGTGTACCCCCAGGGGGCTACACCTTC.

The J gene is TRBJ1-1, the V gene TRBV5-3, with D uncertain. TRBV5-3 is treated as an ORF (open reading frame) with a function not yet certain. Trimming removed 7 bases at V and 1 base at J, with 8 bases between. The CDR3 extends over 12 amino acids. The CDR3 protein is CARSLPNTEAFF. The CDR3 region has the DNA TGTGCCAGATCTCTCCCGAACACTGAAGCTTTCTTT.

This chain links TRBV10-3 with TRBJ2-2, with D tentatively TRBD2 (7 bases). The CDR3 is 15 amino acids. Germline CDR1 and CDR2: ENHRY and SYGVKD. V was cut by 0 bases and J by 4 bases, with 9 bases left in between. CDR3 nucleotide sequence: TGTGCCATCAGTGAGTCGAGGGGGGGCACCGGGGAGCTGTTTTTT. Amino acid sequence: CAISESRGGTGELFF.

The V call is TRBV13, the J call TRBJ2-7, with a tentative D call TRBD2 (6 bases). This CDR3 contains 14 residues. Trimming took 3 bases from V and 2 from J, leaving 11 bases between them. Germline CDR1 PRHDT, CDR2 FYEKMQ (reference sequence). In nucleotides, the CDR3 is TGTGCCAGCAGCTTCGGTTTAGCGGCCTACGAGCAGTACTTC. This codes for CASSFGLAAYEQYF. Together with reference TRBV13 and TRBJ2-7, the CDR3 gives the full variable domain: AAGVIQSPRHLIKEKRETATLKCYPIPRHDTVYWYQQGPGQDPQFLISFYEKMQSDKGSIPDRFSAQQFSDYHSELNMSSLELGDSALYFCASSFGLAAYEQYFGPGTRLTVT.

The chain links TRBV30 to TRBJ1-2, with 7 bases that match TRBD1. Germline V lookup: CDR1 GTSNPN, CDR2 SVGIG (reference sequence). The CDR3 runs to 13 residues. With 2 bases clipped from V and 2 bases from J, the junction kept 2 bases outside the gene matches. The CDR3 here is CAWSLTGNYGYTF. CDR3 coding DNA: TGTGCCTGGAGTTTGACAGGGAACTATGGCTACACCTTC. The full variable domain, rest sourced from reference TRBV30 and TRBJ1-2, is SQTIHQWPATLVQPVGSPLSLECTVEGTSNPNLYWYRQAAGRGLQLLFYSVGIGQISSEVPQNLSASRPQDRQFILSSKKLLLSDSGFYLCAWSLTGNYGYTFGSGTRLTVV.

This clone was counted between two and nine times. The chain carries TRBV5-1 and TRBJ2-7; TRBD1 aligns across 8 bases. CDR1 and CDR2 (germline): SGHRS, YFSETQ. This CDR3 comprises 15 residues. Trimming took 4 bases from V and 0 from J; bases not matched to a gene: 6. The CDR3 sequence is CASSQRQGSSYEQYF. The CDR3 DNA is TGCGCCAGCAGCCAGAGACAGGGGAGCTCCTACGAGCAGTACTTC.

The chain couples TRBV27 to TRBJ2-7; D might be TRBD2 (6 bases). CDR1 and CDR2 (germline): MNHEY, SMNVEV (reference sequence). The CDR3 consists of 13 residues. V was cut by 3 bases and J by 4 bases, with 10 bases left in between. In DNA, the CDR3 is TGTGCCAGCAGTTTCATCGGGAGTTACGAGCAGTACTTC. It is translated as CASSFIGSYEQYF.

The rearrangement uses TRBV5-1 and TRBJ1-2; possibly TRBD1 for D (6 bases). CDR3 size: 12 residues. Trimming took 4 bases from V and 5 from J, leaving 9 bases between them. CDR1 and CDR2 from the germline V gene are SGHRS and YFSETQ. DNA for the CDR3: TGCGCCAGCAGCCAACAGGGATATGGCTACACCTTC. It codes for CASSQQGYGYTF. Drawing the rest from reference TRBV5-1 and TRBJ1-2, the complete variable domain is KAGVTQTPRYLIKTRGQQVTLSCSPISGHRSVSWYQQTPGQGLQFLFEYFSETQRNKGNFPGRFSGRQFSNSRSEMNVSTLELGDSALYLCASSQQGYGYTFGSGTRLTVV.

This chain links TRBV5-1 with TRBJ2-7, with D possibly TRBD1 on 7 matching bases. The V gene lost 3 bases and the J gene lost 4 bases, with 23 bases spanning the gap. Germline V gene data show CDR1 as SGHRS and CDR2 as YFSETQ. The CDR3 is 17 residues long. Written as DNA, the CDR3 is TGCGCCAGCAGCTGGGGGGCACCTACAGGGGTAGGATACGAGCAGTACTTC. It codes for CASSWGAPTGVGYEQYF.

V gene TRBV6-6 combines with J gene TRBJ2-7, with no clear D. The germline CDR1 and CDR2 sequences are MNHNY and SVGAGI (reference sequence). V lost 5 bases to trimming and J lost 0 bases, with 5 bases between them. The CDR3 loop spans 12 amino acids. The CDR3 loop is CASSPLSYEQYF. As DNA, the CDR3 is TGTGCCAGCAGTCCCCTCTCCTACGAGCAGTACTTC.

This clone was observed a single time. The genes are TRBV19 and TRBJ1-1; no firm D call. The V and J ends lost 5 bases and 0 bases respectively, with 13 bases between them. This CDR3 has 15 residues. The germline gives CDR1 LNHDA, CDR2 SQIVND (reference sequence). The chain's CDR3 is CASSLSEVLNTEAFF. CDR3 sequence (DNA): TGTGCCAGTAGTCTCTCTGAGGTTTTGAACACTGAAGCTTTCTTT.

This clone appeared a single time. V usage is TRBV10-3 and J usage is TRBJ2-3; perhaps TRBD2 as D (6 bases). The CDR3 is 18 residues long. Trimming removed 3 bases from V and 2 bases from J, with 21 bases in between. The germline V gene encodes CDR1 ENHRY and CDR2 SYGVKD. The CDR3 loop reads CAISEVFGRTGATDTQYF. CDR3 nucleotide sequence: TGTGCCATCAGTGAAGTATTTGGGAGGACGGGAGCCACAGATACGCAGTATTTT.

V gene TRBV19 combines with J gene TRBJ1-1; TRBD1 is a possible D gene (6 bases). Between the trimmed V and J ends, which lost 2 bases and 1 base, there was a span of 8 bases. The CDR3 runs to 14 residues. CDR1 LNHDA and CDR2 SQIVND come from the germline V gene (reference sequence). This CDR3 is CASSILGQNTEAFF. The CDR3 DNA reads TGTGCCAGTAGTATATTGGGACAGAACACTGAAGCTTTCTTT.

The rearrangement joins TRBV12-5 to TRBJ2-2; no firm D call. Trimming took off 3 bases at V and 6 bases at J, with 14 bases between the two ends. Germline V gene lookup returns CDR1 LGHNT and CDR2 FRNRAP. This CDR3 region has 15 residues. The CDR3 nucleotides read TGTGCTAGTGGTTTTGCCGAGTTAAGTTCCGGGGAGCTGTTTTTT. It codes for CASGFAELSSGELFF.

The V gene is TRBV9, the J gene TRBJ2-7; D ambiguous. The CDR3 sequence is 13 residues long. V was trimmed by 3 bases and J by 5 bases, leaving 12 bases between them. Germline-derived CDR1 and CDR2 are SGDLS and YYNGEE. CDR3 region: CASSALSFDEQYF. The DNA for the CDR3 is TGTGCCAGCAGCGCCCTTTCCTTTGACGAGCAGTACTTC.

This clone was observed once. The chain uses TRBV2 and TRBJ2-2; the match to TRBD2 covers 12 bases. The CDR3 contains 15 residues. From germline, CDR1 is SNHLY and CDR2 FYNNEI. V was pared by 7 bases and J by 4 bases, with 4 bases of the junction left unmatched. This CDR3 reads CASTGLAGSTGELFF. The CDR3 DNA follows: TGTGCCAGCACAGGACTAGCGGGAAGCACCGGGGAGCTGTTTTTT. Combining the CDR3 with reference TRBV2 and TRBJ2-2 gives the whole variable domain EPEVTQTPSHQVTQMGQEVILRCVPISNHLYFYWYRQILGQKVEFLVSFYNNEISEKSEIFDDQFSVERPDGSNFTLKIRSTKLEDSAMYFCASTGLAGSTGELFFGEGSRLTVL.

Written as DNA, the CDR3 is TGTGCCAGCAGTTACTCTCTCGAGACCCAAAAGGGGGAAGCTTTCTTT. Its protein product is CASSYSLETQKGEAFF. V and J are TRBV6-5 and TRBJ1-1; D is perhaps TRBD1 (5 bases). V was cut by 0 bases and J by 8 bases, with 19 bases left in between. Germline CDR1 MNHEY, CDR2 SVGAGI. This CDR3 contains 16 residues.

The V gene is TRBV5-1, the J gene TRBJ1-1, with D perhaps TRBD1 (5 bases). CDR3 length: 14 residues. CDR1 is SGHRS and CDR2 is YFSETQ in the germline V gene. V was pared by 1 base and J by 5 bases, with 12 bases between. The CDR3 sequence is CASSLWGEGTEAFF. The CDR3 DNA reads TGCGCCAGCAGCTTGTGGGGGGAAGGGACTGAAGCTTTCTTT. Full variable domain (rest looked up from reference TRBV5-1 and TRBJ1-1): KAGVTQTPRYLIKTRGQQVTLSCSPISGHRSVSWYQQTPGQGLQFLFEYFSETQRNKGNFPGRFSGRQFSNSRSEMNVSTLELGDSALYLCASSLWGEGTEAFFGQGTRLTVV.

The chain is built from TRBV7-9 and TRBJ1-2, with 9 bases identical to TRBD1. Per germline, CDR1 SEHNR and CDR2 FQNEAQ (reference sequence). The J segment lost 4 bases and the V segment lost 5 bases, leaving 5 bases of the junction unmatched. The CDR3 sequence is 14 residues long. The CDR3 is CASSPGTGSYGYTF. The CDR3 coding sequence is TGTGCCAGCAGCCCGGGGACAGGGAGCTATGGCTACACCTTC.